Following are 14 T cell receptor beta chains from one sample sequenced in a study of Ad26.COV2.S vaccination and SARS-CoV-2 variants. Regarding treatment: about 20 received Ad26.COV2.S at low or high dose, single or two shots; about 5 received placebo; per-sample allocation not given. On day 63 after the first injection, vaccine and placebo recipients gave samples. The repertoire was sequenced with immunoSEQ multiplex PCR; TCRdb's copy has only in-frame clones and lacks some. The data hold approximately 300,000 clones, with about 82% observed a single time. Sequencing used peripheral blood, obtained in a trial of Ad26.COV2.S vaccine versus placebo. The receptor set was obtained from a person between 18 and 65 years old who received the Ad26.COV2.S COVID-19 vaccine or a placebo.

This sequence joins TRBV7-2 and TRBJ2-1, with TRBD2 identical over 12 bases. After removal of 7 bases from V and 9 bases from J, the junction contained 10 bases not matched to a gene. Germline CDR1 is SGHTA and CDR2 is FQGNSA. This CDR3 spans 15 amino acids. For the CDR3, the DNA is TGTGCCAGCACTCCCGTTGTGACTAGCGGGGGTGAGCAGTTCTTC. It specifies CASTPVVTSGGEQFF.

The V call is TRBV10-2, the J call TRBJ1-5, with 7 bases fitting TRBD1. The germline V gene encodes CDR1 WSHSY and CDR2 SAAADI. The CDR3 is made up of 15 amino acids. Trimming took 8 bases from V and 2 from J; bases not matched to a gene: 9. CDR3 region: CASGPTGDGNQPQHF. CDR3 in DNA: TGCGCCAGCGGGCCCACAGGGGACGGCAATCAGCCCCAGCATTTT.

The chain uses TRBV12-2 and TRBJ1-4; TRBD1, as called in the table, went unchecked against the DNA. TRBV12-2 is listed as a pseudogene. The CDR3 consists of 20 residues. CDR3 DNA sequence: TGTGCAAGTCGCTTAGGAACAGGGGGCGCTTTTTTACCGGTTAATGAAAAACTGTTTTTT. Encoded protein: CASRLGTGGAFLPVNEKLFF.

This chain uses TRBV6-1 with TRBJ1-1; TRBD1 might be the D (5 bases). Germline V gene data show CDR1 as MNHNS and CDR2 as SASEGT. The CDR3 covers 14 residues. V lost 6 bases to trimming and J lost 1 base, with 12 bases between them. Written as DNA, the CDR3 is TGTGCCAGCAGCAATTTCGGGGGGAACACTGAAGCTTTCTTT. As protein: CASSNFGGNTEAFF.

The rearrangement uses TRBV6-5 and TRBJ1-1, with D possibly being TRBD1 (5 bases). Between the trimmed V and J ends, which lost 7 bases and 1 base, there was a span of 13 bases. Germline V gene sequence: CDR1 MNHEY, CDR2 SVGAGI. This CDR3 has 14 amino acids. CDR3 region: CASTGPNRNTEAFF. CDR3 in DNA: TGTGCCAGCACGGGGCCGAACAGGAACACTGAAGCTTTCTTT.

The CDR3 reads CASSLFGFAEAFF. In DNA, the CDR3 is TGTGCCAGCAGCTTATTCGGTTTCGCTGAAGCTTTCTTT. V usage is TRBV7-2 and J usage is TRBJ1-1; D is unclear. Trimming removed 2 bases at V and 6 bases at J, with 10 bases between. The CDR3 runs to 13 residues. Germline CDR1 SGHTA, CDR2 FQGNSA.

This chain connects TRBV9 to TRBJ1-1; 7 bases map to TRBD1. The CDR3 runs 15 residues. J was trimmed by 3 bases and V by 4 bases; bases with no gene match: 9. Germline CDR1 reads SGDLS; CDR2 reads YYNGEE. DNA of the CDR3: TGTGCCAGCAGCTCACAGGGACAGCTCGACACTGAAGCTTTCTTT. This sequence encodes CASSSQGQLDTEAFF.

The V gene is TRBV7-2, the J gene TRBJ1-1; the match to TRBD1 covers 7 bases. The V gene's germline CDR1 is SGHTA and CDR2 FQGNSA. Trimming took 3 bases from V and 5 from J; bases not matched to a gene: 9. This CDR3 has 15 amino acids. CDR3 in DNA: TGTGCCAGCAGCTTCGTTAAACAGGGGTATACTGAAGCTTTCTTT. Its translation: CASSFVKQGYTEAFF. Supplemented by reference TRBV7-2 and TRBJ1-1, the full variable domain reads GAGVSQSPSNKVTEKGKDVELRCDPISGHTALYWYRQSLGQGLEFLIYFQGNSAPDKSGLPSDRFSAERTGGSVSTLTIQRTQQEDSAVYLCASSFVKQGYTEAFFGQGTRLTVV.

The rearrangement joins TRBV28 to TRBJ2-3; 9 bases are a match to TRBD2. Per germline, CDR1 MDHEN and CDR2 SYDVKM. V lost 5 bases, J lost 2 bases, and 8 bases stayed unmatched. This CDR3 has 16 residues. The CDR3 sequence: CASSLPRTSATDTQYF. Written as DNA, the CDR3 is TGTGCCAGCAGTCTCCCTAGGACTAGCGCCACAGATACGCAGTATTTT.

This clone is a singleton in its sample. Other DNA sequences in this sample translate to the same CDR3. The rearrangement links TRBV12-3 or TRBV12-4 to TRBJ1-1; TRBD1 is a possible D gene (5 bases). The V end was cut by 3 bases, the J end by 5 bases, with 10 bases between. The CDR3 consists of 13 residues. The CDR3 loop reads CASSLRGSTEAFF. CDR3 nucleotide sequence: TGTGCCAGCAGTTTGAGGGGCTCGACTGAAGCTTTCTTT.

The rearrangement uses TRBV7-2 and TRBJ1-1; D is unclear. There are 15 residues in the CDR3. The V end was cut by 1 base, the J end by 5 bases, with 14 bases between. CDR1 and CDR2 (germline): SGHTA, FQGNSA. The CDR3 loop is CASSLVWAPTTEAFF. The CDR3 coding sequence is TGTGCCAGCAGCTTAGTCTGGGCACCCACGACTGAAGCTTTCTTT.

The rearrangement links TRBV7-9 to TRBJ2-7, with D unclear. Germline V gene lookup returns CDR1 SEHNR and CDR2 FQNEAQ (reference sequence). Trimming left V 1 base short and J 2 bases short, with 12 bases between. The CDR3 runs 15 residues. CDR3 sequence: CASSLVGRGAYEQYF. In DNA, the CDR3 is TGTGCCAGCAGCTTAGTAGGTCGCGGAGCCTACGAGCAGTACTTC.

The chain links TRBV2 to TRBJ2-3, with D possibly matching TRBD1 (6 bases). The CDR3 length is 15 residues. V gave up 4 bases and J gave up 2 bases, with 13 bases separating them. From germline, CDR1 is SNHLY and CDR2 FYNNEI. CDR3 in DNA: TGTGCCAGCAGTGGGAATGGACAGACCACAGATACGCAGTATTTT. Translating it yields CASSGNGQTTDTQYF.

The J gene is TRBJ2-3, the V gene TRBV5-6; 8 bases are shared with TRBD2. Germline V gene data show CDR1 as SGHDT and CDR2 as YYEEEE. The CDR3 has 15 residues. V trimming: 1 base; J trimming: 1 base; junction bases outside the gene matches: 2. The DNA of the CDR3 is TGTGCCAGCAGCTTGACGCGGGGGGGCACAGATACGCAGTATTTT. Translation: CASSLTRGGTDTQYF. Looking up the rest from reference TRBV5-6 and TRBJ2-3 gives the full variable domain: DAGVTQSPTHLIKTRGQQVTLRCSPKSGHDTVSWYQQALGQGPQFIFQYYEEEERQRGNFPDRFSGHQFPNYSSELNVNALLLGDSALYLCASSLTRGGTDTQYFGPGTRLTVL.